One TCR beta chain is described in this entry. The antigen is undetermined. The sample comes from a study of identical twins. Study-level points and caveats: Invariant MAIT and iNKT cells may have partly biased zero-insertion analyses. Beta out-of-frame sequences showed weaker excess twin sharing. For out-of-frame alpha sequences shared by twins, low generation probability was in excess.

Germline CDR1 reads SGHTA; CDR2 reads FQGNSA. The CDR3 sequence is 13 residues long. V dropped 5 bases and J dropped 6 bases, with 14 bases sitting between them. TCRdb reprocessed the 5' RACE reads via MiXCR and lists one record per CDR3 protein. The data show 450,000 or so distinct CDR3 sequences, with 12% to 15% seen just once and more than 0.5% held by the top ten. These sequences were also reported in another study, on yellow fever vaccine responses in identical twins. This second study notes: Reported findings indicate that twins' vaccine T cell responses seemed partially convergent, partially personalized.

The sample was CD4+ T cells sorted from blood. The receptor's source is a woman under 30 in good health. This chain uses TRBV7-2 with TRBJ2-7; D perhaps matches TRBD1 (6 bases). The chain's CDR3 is CASSTYREVEQYF. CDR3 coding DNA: TGTGCCAGCAGCACCTACAGGGAAGTCGAGCAGTACTTC.